These 26 T cell receptor beta chains were all obtained from the same sample, sequenced in a study of cytomegalovirus exposure and HLA in healthy donors. Primers: 60 Vbeta forward and 13 Jbeta reverse. Produced via immunoSEQ multiplex PCR; TCRdb's table is partial and in-frame only. The sample includes around 100,000 clones, approximately 87% seen only once; the top ten take 2.5% to 3%. Specimen: PBMCs. Receptors were obtained from a man aged 35-49 years in good health and CMV-seronegative.

V usage is TRBV19 and J usage is TRBJ2-1; 8 positions agree with TRBD2. The CDR3 has 15 residues. Per germline, CDR1 LNHDA and CDR2 SQIVND (reference sequence). V dropped 3 bases and J dropped 4; count of bases not matched to a gene: 5. The DNA for the CDR3 is TGTGCCAGTAGTATTACTAGCGGAGAATACAATGAGCAGTTCTTC. Translated: CASSITSGEYNEQFF.

The chain employs TRBV5-4 and TRBJ2-1, with 14 bases identical to TRBD2. J was trimmed by 8 bases and V by 1 base; bases with no gene match: 5. The CDR3 runs to 16 residues. CDR1 and CDR2 (germline): SGHNT, YYREEE (reference sequence). The CDR3 DNA is TGTGCCAGCAGCTTGAGACTAGCGGGGGGGATGGATGAGCAGTTCTTC. As protein: CASSLRLAGGMDEQFF. Variable domain in full (rest from reference TRBV5-4 and TRBJ2-1): ETGVTQSPTHLIKTRGQQVTLRCSSQSGHNTVSWYQQALGQGPQFIFQYYREEENGRGNFPPRFSGLQFPNYSSELNVNALELDDSALYLCASSLRLAGGMDEQFFGPGTRLTVL.

This clone was picked up a small number of times. The J gene is TRBJ2-7, the V gene TRBV4-1; 10 bases agree with TRBD2. Looked up from germline, CDR1 is MGHRA and CDR2 is YSYEKL. With 3 bases clipped from V and 4 bases from J, the junction kept 6 bases outside the gene matches. The CDR3 is 15 residues long. Written as DNA, the CDR3 is TGCGCCAGCAGCCAGGAGAGCGGGGGGGTGTACGAGCAGTACTTC. Protein sequence: CASSQESGGVYEQYF.

The V call is TRBV7-6, the J call TRBJ1-2; 8 nucleotides align to TRBD1. Germline CDR1 is SGHVS and CDR2 is FNYEAQ. Trimming took 4 bases from V and 5 from J; bases not matched to a gene: 6. This CDR3 is 14 amino acids long. This chain's CDR3 is CASSSLDREYGYTF. CDR3 coding DNA: TGTGCCAGCAGCTCACTGGACAGGGAATATGGCTACACCTTC.

The rearrangement uses TRBV6-5 and TRBJ2-3; 7 bases match TRBD1. CDR1 MNHEY and CDR2 SVGAGI come from the germline V gene. This CDR3 has 13 residues. Unmatched junction bases numbered 4, after V lost 6 bases and J lost 4 bases. The CDR3 is CASRTGAADTQYF. DNA for the CDR3: TGTGCCAGCAGAACAGGGGCAGCAGATACGCAGTATTTT.

The chain is built from TRBV14 and TRBJ2-1, with D unclear. Germline CDR1 SGHDN, CDR2 FVKESK. Trimming shortened V by 0 bases and J by 0 bases, and 9 bases separated the two germline ends. This CDR3 is built from 16 residues. The CDR3 spells CASSQERLSSYNEQFF. CDR3 bases: TGTGCCAGCAGCCAAGAACGACTGAGCTCCTACAATGAGCAGTTCTTC.

The chain uses TRBV30 and TRBJ1-5; possibly TRBD1 for D (6 bases). The germline CDR1 and CDR2 sequences are GTSNPN and SVGIG (reference sequence). This CDR3 region has 13 residues. V was clipped by 3 bases and J by 9 bases, with 15 bases between them. Here the CDR3 reads CAWSLKTGRPQHF. In DNA, the CDR3 is TGTGCCTGGAGCCTTAAAACAGGGCGGCCCCAGCATTTT.

This chain connects TRBV19 to TRBJ1-6; the D is unclear. Trimming took off 6 bases at V and 3 bases at J, with 9 bases between the two ends. This CDR3 is 14 amino acids long. CDR1 and CDR2 from the germline V gene are LNHDA and SQIVND (reference sequence). The CDR3 DNA is TGTGCCAGTAGGGTGGCCGACTATAATTCACCCCTCCACTTT. Protein product: CASRVADYNSPLHF. Based on the CDR3 plus reference TRBV19 and TRBJ1-6, the full variable domain is DGGITQSPKYLFRKEGQNVTLSCEQNLNHDAMYWYRQDPGQGLRLIYYSQIVNDFQKGDIAEGYSVSREKKESFPLTVTSAQKNPTAFYLCASRVADYNSPLHFGNGTRLTVT.

The gene calls are TRBV19 and TRBJ2-7; possibly TRBD1 for D (6 bases). The V end lost 4 bases, the J end lost 6 bases, and 10 bases lay between the germline ends. CDR3 length: 12 amino acids. In germline, CDR1 is LNHDA, CDR2 SQIVND (reference sequence). CDR3 region: CASSNRVSEQYF. For the CDR3, the DNA is TGTGCCAGTAGTAACAGGGTCTCCGAGCAGTACTTC.

The chain employs TRBV18 and TRBJ1-1; 10 bases map to TRBD1. The CDR3 extends over 15 amino acids. V trimming: 4 bases; J trimming: 6 bases; junction bases outside the gene matches: 8. Germline-derived CDR1 and CDR2 are KGHSH and LQKENI. The CDR3, as DNA: TGTGCCAGCTCACTCCAGGGGACAGGGGTTGCTGAAGCTTTCTTT. Amino acids: CASSLQGTGVAEAFF.

Comments on this clone: A read error may account for a junction end that differs from germline. V gene TRBV13 combines with J gene TRBJ2-7; 8 nucleotides align to TRBD1. CDR3 length equals 14 residues. CDR1 PRHDT and CDR2 FYEKMQ come from the germline V gene (reference sequence). The CDR3 region has the DNA TGTGTCAGCAGCTTCGTAACCGGACAGGGTAAGCAGTACTTC. This sequence encodes CVSSFVTGQGKQYF.

This sequence joins TRBV4-1 and TRBJ2-3; 13 bases match TRBD2. Losses at the gene ends were 3 bases for V and 2 bases for J; bases not matched to a gene: 14. Germline CDR1 is MGHRA and CDR2 is YSYEKL. The CDR3 spans 20 residues. The CDR3 DNA sequence: TGCGCCAGCAGCCAGGCGGGACTAGCGGGGACAGAGACAGTCACAGATACGCAGTATTTT. Translation: CASSQAGLAGTETVTDTQYF.

A single count supports this clone. The rearrangement links TRBV6-1 to TRBJ2-7; the match to TRBD2 covers 7 bases. The CDR3 covers 13 residues. In germline, CDR1 is MNHNS, CDR2 SASEGT. CDR3 nucleotide sequence: TGTGGTATATCGGGGGGTAGCTCCTACGAGCAGTACTTC. Translating gives CGISGGSSYEQYF.

This clone showed up just a few times. The chain recombines TRBV10-3 with TRBJ1-1, with 8 bases lining up with TRBD1. V was pared by 6 bases and J by 1 base, with 4 bases of the junction left unmatched. Germline CDR1 is ENHRY and CDR2 is SYGVKD. This CDR3 has 14 residues. The CDR3 DNA sequence: TGTGCCATCAGCGGACAGGGTGCGAACACTGAAGCTTTCTTT. Protein: CAISGQGANTEAFF.

This clone came up a few times. J is TRBJ1-2 and V is TRBV5-1; maybe TRBD1 (5 bases). The CDR3 extends over 16 amino acids. The germline V gene has CDR1 SGHRS and CDR2 YFSETQ. Trimming removed 0 bases from V and 2 bases from J, with 14 bases in between. The CDR3, as DNA: TGCGCCAGCAGCTTGGCCGGGCAGGGTACGAACTATGGCTACACCTTC. Protein sequence: CASSLAGQGTNYGYTF. The full variable domain, rest sourced from reference TRBV5-1 and TRBJ1-2, is KAGVTQTPRYLIKTRGQQVTLSCSPISGHRSVSWYQQTPGQGLQFLFEYFSETQRNKGNFPGRFSGRQFSNSRSEMNVSTLELGDSALYLCASSLAGQGTNYGYTFGSGTRLTVV.

The chain carries TRBV6-4 and TRBJ2-5; 8 positions agree with TRBD1. Germline values: CDR1 MRHNA, CDR2 SNTAGT. Trimming took 4 bases from V and 6 from J; bases not matched to a gene: 4. This CDR3 region has 13 residues. The CDR3 here is CASSVDRDQTQYF. Here the CDR3 DNA reads TGTGCCAGCAGTGTGGACAGGGACCAGACCCAGTACTTC.

The V gene is TRBV9, the J gene TRBJ1-2; D remains unclear. In germline, CDR1 is SGDLS, CDR2 YYNGEE. V was trimmed by 0 bases and J by 5 bases, leaving 14 bases between them. The CDR3 runs 15 residues. The chain's CDR3 is CASSVENSFDYGYTF. DNA for the CDR3: TGTGCCAGCAGCGTAGAAAACAGTTTCGATTATGGCTACACCTTC.

The sample holds one count of this clone. V is TRBV14 and J is TRBJ2-1; TRBD2 is a possible D gene (6 bases). Germline V lookup: CDR1 SGHDN, CDR2 FVKESK. There are 15 residues in the CDR3. Trimming shortened V by 5 bases and J by 4 bases, and 15 bases separated the two germline ends. CDR3 sequence reads: CASSYGTGPYNEQFF. As DNA, the CDR3 is TGTGCCAGCAGCTATGGGACTGGACCGTACAATGAGCAGTTCTTC.

The chain uses TRBV7-2 and TRBJ2-7; 10 nucleotides agree with TRBD2. The CDR3 is made up of 14 amino acids. J gave up 6 bases and V 4 bases, and 6 bases lay outside the gene matches. The germline V gene has CDR1 SGHTA and CDR2 FQGNSA. The chain's CDR3 is CASSSSGGAIEQYF. CDR3 bases: TGTGCCAGCAGCTCCAGCGGGGGGGCTATCGAGCAGTACTTC.

The chain employs TRBV18 and TRBJ2-5; D perhaps matches TRBD2 (6 bases). The CDR3 loop spans 15 amino acids. CDR1 KGHSH and CDR2 LQKENI come from the germline V gene. V lost 4 bases and J 4 bases, leaving 16 bases between the germline ends. This CDR3 reads CASSQSGRRGETQYF. The CDR3 region has the DNA TGTGCCAGCTCACAAAGCGGGCGAAGGGGAGAGACCCAGTACTTC.

The V gene is TRBV19, the J gene TRBJ2-7, with D perhaps matching TRBD1 (6 bases). Germline loops: CDR1 LNHDA, CDR2 SQIVND (reference sequence). Trimming shortened V by 9 bases and J by 0 bases, and 18 bases separated the two germline ends. The CDR3 covers 15 residues. The CDR3 region has the DNA TGTGCCAGAAAACCAAAGGGACACAGCTCCTACGAGCAGTACTTC. Its protein product is CARKPKGHSSYEQYF.

The chain recombines TRBV6-6 with TRBJ1-6; 8 positions match TRBD1. CDR1 is MNHNY, CDR2 SVGAGI, per germline (reference sequence). The CDR3 length is 15 residues. The ends lost 4 bases at V and 6 bases at J; junction bases unmatched: 5. The CDR3 sequence: CASSWGQDRNSPLHF. CDR3 DNA: TGTGCCAGCAGTTGGGGACAGGATCGTAATTCACCCCTCCACTTT.

This chain connects TRBV30 to TRBJ1-1, with 10 bases that match TRBD1. CDR3 length equals 15 residues. Germline loops: CDR1 GTSNPN, CDR2 SVGIG (reference sequence). The trim removed 3 bases at V and 0 bases at J, leaving 4 bases unmatched. The CDR3 DNA is TGTGCCTGGAGGACAGGGGGCTACCTGAACACTGAAGCTTTCTTT. Translated, it gives CAWRTGGYLNTEAFF.

The chain combines TRBV28 with TRBJ1-4, with D perhaps matching TRBD1 (6 bases). Between the trimmed V and J ends, which lost 3 bases and 4 bases, there was a span of 9 bases. This CDR3 is built from 14 residues. CDR1 MDHEN and CDR2 SYDVKM come from the germline V gene. As DNA, the CDR3 is TGTGCCAGCAGTTTCCCAGGGGATAATGAAAAACTGTTTTTT. As protein: CASSFPGDNEKLFF. Looking up the rest from reference TRBV28 and TRBJ1-4 gives the full variable domain: DVKVTQSSRYLVKRTGEKVFLECVQDMDHENMFWYRQDPGLGLRLIYFSYDVKMKEKGDIPEGYSVSREKKERFSLILESASTNQTSMYLCASSFPGDNEKLFFGSGTQLSVL.

The J gene is TRBJ1-1, the V gene TRBV28; TRBD1 matches at 7 bases. This CDR3 is built from 16 residues. V gave up 5 bases and J gave up 4 bases; unmatched junction bases: 13. CDR1 is MDHEN and CDR2 is SYDVKM in the germline V gene. Written as DNA, the CDR3 is TGTGCCAGCAGTACGAGCCAGACAGGGATGAGCACTGAAGCTTTCTTT. It translates to CASSTSQTGMSTEAFF.

V usage is TRBV19 and J usage is TRBJ1-1, with a tentative D call TRBD1 (5 bases). V shed 3 bases and J shed 4 bases, with 9 bases lying between them. CDR1 and CDR2 from the germline V gene are LNHDA and SQIVND (reference sequence). CDR3 length equals 13 residues. The CDR3 loop reads CASSIRDITEAFF. The CDR3 DNA sequence: TGTGCCAGTAGTATCAGGGATATCACTGAAGCTTTCTTT.